These 10 T cell receptor beta chains originate from one sample sequenced in a study of blood T cell repertoires in COVID-19. Repertoires were generated with immunoSEQ multiplex PCR, while TCRdb's copy carries only in-frame clones and drops some. The sample yields under 30,000 clones, roughly 83% seen once. The sample consisted of peripheral blood. The source of these receptors is a man older than 75 with active COVID-19.

V and J are TRBV19 and TRBJ1-4; D gene ambiguous. V lost 1 base, J lost 7 bases, and 10 bases lay in between. CDR1 LNHDA and CDR2 SQIVND come from the germline V gene (reference sequence). The CDR3 runs to 14 residues. CDR3 amino acids: CASSIAGSAEKLFF. DNA of the CDR3: TGTGCCAGTAGTATAGCCGGGTCGGCTGAAAAACTGTTTTTT.

The chain is built from TRBV6-1 and TRBJ1-1; the D gene is possibly TRBD1 (6 bases). Trimming left V 3 bases short and J 4 bases short, with 9 bases between. The CDR3 totals 13 residues. Germline lookup yields CDR1 MNHNS and CDR2 SASEGT. The CDR3 nucleotides are TGTGCCAGCAGTGAGAACAGGGTCACTGAAGCTTTCTTT. It translates to CASSENRVTEAFF.

The rearrangement joins TRBV19 to TRBJ1-2, with D possibly being TRBD1 (6 bases). V shed 5 bases and J shed 6 bases, with 13 bases lying between them. The CDR3 covers 13 residues. Germline V gene lookup returns CDR1 LNHDA and CDR2 SQIVND (reference sequence). For the CDR3, the DNA is TGTGCCAGTAGTTTCCGGACAGTGGATGGCTACACCTTC. Residues: CASSFRTVDGYTF.

The rearrangement joins TRBV27 to TRBJ1-5; TRBD1 agrees at 9 bases. The CDR3 extends over 18 amino acids. Germline V lookup: CDR1 MNHEY, CDR2 SMNVEV (reference sequence). V trimming: 5 bases; J trimming: 4 bases; junction bases outside the gene matches: 15. The CDR3: CASSLTGQGTLINQPQHF. For the CDR3, the DNA is TGTGCCAGCAGTCTAACGGGACAGGGAACTTTAATTAATCAGCCCCAGCATTTT.

The chain couples TRBV6-5 to TRBJ1-2; no reliable D call. Per germline, CDR1 MNHEY and CDR2 SVGAGI. The CDR3 has 14 amino acids. V dropped 8 bases and J dropped 4 bases, with 17 bases sitting between them. CDR3 loop: CASVQDRSGYGYTF. The CDR3 DNA reads as TGTGCCAGCGTTCAAGACCGTTCGGGCTATGGCTACACCTTC.

Here the CDR3 reads CASSPTGDGNTIYF. As DNA, the CDR3 is TGCGCCAGCAGCCCAACAGGGGATGGAAACACCATATATTTT. J is TRBJ1-3 and V is TRBV5-1; TRBD1 matches 7 bases. The CDR3 loop spans 14 amino acids. Germline-derived CDR1 and CDR2 are SGHRS and YFSETQ. V gave up 4 bases and J gave up 3 bases; unmatched junction bases: 4.

CDR3 protein: CASSIPGGGSNQPQHF. Here the CDR3 DNA reads TGTGCCAGTAGTATCCCTGGCGGCGGGAGCAATCAGCCCCAGCATTTT. V and J are TRBV19 and TRBJ1-5; D gene ambiguous. Per the germline V gene, CDR1 is LNHDA and CDR2 is SQIVND (reference sequence). V dropped 3 bases and J dropped 1 base, with 13 bases sitting between them. The CDR3 spans 16 residues.

This chain connects TRBV6-1 to TRBJ2-7; no clear D. The CDR3 loop spans 12 amino acids. From germline, CDR1 is MNHNS and CDR2 SASEGT. The ends were cut back, 2 bases at V and 3 bases at J, with 5 bases in the middle. CDR3: CASSESRYEQYF. The CDR3 coding sequence is TGTGCCAGCAGTGAATCCCGCTACGAGCAGTACTTC.

The chain employs TRBV27 and TRBJ2-3, with TRBD2 matching over 12 bases. V was clipped by 9 bases and J by 6 bases; unmatched bases: 10. This CDR3 is built from 15 residues. Germline CDR1 is MNHEY and CDR2 is SMNVEV (reference sequence). This CDR3 reads CASGLAGGPRDTQYF. The CDR3 bases are TGTGCCAGTGGTCTAGCGGGGGGGCCGAGGGATACGCAGTATTTT.

This chain links TRBV10-1 with TRBJ2-7; D is uncertain. Between the trimmed V and J ends, which lost 8 bases and 2 bases, there was a span of 13 bases. This CDR3 contains 13 residues. Germline V gene lookup returns CDR1 WNHNN and CDR2 SYGVQD (reference sequence). The CDR3 DNA sequence: TGCGCCAGCGGGCCTCTAACAACCTACGAGCAGTACTTC. Translating gives CASGPLTTYEQYF.